This entry concerns a single T cell receptor (beta chain). The ends were cut back, 5 bases at V and 4 bases at J, with 16 bases in the middle. The CDR3 loop spans 15 amino acids. CDR1 is SGHNT and CDR2 is YENEEA in the germline V gene. These data come from a study of radiotherapy plus CTLA-4 blockade in lung cancer. Focal radiation was given together with CTLA-4 blockade (ipilimumab) to patients with chemo-refractory metastatic non-small-cell lung cancer. Assay: immunoSEQ multiplex PCR; the TCRdb copy retains only in-frame clones and omits some. Of about 110,000 clones listed, around 85% are singletons.

This sequence joins TRBV11-3 and TRBJ2-3, with D possibly being TRBD2 (6 bases). The sequence was obtained from a human donor with non-small cell lung cancer that progressed on radiotherapy plus ipilimumab. Some clones in this sample may be carry-over from other donors' samples. The input for sequencing was peripheral blood, taken from a patient treated with radiotherapy plus ipilimumab. The CDR3 here is CASSLVTGEADTQYF. The CDR3 DNA reads as TGTGCCAGCAGCCTCGTCACGGGGGAAGCAGATACGCAGTATTTT. Full variable domain (remainder filled in from reference TRBV11-3 and TRBJ2-3): EAGVVQSPRYKIIEKKQPVAFWCNPISGHNTLYWYLQNLGQGPELLIRYENEEAVDDSQLPKDRFSAERLKGVDSTLKIQPAELGDSAVYLCASSLVTGEADTQYFGPGTRLTVL.